This TCR beta chain was found in a study of cytomegalovirus exposure and HLA in healthy donors. Study summary: Genetic ancestry analysis placed about 84% of the 300 to 500 donors that were genotyped in the Caucasian-associated cluster. Regarding the study as a whole: A later analysis showed TCR association rates differing by HLA locus, peaking at DRB1 and lowest at HLA-C. In a later analysis, 15,000 to 20,000 TCR beta sequences were associated with HLA alleles at 0.05 false discovery rate.

This PCR relied on a set of 60 Vbeta primers and 13 Jbeta primers. Using immunoSEQ multiplex PCR, the repertoire was profiled, and TCRdb retains in-frame clones only, with some absent. The data hold over 120,000 clones, with almost 85% observed a single time. V gave up 6 bases and J gave up 3 bases; unmatched junction bases: 7. The CDR3 is 14 amino acids. The germline V gene encodes CDR1 MRHNA and CDR2 SNTAGT. In regard to this clone: Its target is unknown.

This clonotype originated in a young man in good health and CMV-seropositive. J is TRBJ1-1 and V is TRBV6-4; 7 nucleotides match TRBD1. The material sequenced was PBMCs. CDR3 in DNA: TGTGCCAGCAGGAGGGGGCTTGAGGACACTGAAGCTTTCTTT. This sequence encodes CASRRGLEDTEAFF.